A selection of T cell receptor beta chains follows, all from one sample in a study of shared T cell receptors in the human thymus. Method: immunoSEQ multiplex PCR; TCRdb's copy keeps in-frame clones and lacks some. The sample records hundreds of thousands of clones, over 75% being singletons. These records were also assigned to another study, of human thymus T cells.

The sample consisted of thymocytes. All receptors derive from a boy younger than two with a congenital heart defect. CDR3s include the opening cysteine and the closing phenylalanine or tryptophan. D genes are given only for firm matches. For some rows the clone size is stated as once, few or many, or as a class when expanded; others skip it.

D	V	J	size	DNA	CDR3
TRBD1	TRBV7-9	TRBJ2-7	-	TGTGCCAGCAGCCCACCGACCGGGACAGGGTCCTACGAGCAGTACTTC	CASSPPTGTGSYEQYF
TRBD1	TRBV5-1	TRBJ1-1	-	TGCGCCAGCAGCTTGGACCACGGGACAGGGGGGAACACTGAAGCTTTCTTT	CASSLDHGTGGNTEAFF
TRBD1	TRBV15	TRBJ1-2	-	TGTGCCACCAGCAGAGATGAGGCGACAGGGGCTAACTATGGCTACACCTTC	CATSRDEATGANYGYTF
TRBD1	TRBV2	TRBJ1-5	-	TGTGCCAGCAGTGAACAGGACAGGGTCAATCAGCCCCAGCATTTT	CASSEQDRVNQPQHF
-	TRBV25-1	TRBJ2-5	once	TGTGCCAACACTAAAGGGGCAGAAGAGGCCCAGTACTTC	CANTKGAEEAQYF
TRBD2	TRBV14	TRBJ2-2	-	TGTGCCAGCAGCCAAGCTGACCGGGGGACTAGGCGGACCGGGGAGCTGTTTTTT	CASSQADRGTRRTGELFF
TRBD1	TRBV14	TRBJ1-2	-	TGTGCCAGCAGCCAAACAGGGGGCCAGTATGGCTACACCTTC	CASSQTGGQYGYTF
TRBD1	TRBV5-6	TRBJ1-5	-	TGTGCCAGCAGCCTTCACAGGGGTAAGGTTGGCAATCAGCCCCAGCATTTT	CASSLHRGKVGNQPQHF
-	TRBV5-1	TRBJ2-1	-	TGCGCCAGCAGCTTGTCGACCGGGGAGCAGTTCTTC	CASSLSTGEQFF
TRBD2	TRBV27	TRBJ2-1	-	TGTGCCAGCACCCTAATTGTGAACGGGACTAGCGGCAATGAGCAGTTCTTC	CASTLIVNGTSGNEQFF
TRBD2	TRBV5-4	TRBJ2-3	-	TGTGCCAGCAGCCCCGGGGGACTAGCGGGAGTAAAAAGCACAGATACGCAGTATTTT	CASSPGGLAGVKSTDTQYF
-	TRBV4-2	TRBJ1-2	-	TGTGCCAGCAGCCACGACAGAGAACCTAACTATGGCTACACCTTC	CASSHDREPNYGYTF
TRBD1	TRBV15	TRBJ2-7	-	TGTGCCACTCAACGAATTGATCAGGGACAGACAATCTGCAAGCAGTACTTC	CATQRIDQGQTICKQYF
TRBD1	TRBV7-9	TRBJ1-6	-	TGTGCCAGCAGCTTTCGGCCCCGGGACAGCAATTCACCCCTCCACTTT	CASSFRPRDSNSPLHF
TRBD1	TRBV5-1	TRBJ2-1	-	TGCGCCAGCAGCTCCAACAATGTGGGGACAGGGACGGATGAGCAGTTCTTC	CASSSNNVGTGTDEQFF
-	TRBV5-6	TRBJ1-5	-	TGTGCCAGCAGCTTGAGGGGAAATCAGCCCCAGCATTTT	CASSLRGNQPQHF
-	TRBV4-3	TRBJ1-3	-	TGCGCCAGCAGCCCCACCAAAAAGGGGAAGATCCTTGGAAACACCATATATTTT	CASSPTKKGKILGNTIYF
-	TRBV6-1	TRBJ1-1	-	TGTGCCAGCAGTGCCACCGGCCCGCGGGACACTGAAGCTTTCTTT	CASSATGPRDTEAFF
TRBD1	TRBV10-3	TRBJ1-2	-	TGTGCCATCAGTGAGAAGACAGGGGGGATCTATGGCTACACCTTC	CAISEKTGGIYGYTF
-	TRBV5-1	TRBJ2-7	-	TGCGCCAGCAGTCACGGTCCCACCTACGAGCAGTACTTC	CASSHGPTYEQYF
-	TRBV4-3	TRBJ2-7	-	TGCGCCAGCAGCCAAGATACGGGGATCGACTACGAGCAGTACTTC	CASSQDTGIDYEQYF
TRBD1	TRBV9	TRBJ1-3	-	TGTGCCAGCAGCGGACAGGGTACTGGAAACACCATATATTTT	CASSGQGTGNTIYF
TRBD1	TRBV29-1	TRBJ2-4	-	TGCAGCGTTATCGACAGGGGTCGGCACATTCAGTACTTC	CSVIDRGRHIQYF
-	TRBV6-5	TRBJ2-7	-	TGTGCCAGCAGTTATGACAGTAAAGCCTACGAGCAGTACTTC	CASSYDSKAYEQYF
TRBD2	TRBV18	TRBJ2-7	once	TGTGCCAGCTCAATTCAGCGGGAGTATACTTACGAGCAGTACTTC	CASSIQREYTYEQYF
TRBD1	TRBV4-1	TRBJ2-7	-	TGCGCCAGCAGCCAAGGGGCAGGGGGCAGCCACGAGCAGTACTTC	CASSQGAGGSHEQYF
TRBD2	TRBV9	TRBJ2-1	-	TGTGCCAGCAACCTAGCGGGAGCTCTCGGTGAGCAGTTCTTC	CASNLAGALGEQFF
TRBD2	TRBV5-1	TRBJ2-2	-	TGCGCCAGCAGCCTCAACCTAGCGGGGGGCCAAAACACCGGGGAGCTGTTTTTT	CASSLNLAGGQNTGELFF
TRBD2	TRBV5-6	TRBJ2-7	-	TGTGCCAGCAGCTTGCTGACTAGCGGGAGGTTCGACGAGCAGTACTTC	CASSLLTSGRFDEQYF
-	TRBV30	TRBJ1-6	-	TGTGCCTGGAGTGTAGAGGGCCGGGCAGTAGATAATTCACCCCTCCACTTT	CAWSVEGRAVDNSPLHF
-	TRBV18	TRBJ1-1	-	TGTGCCAGCTCACCGGGCTTCACTGAAGCTTTCTTT	CASSPGFTEAFF
TRBD2	TRBV29-1	TRBJ2-7	-	TGCAGCGTTTCTAGGACTAGCGAATCCTACGAGCAGTACTTC	CSVSRTSESYEQYF
-	TRBV7-2	TRBJ2-2	-	TGTGCCAGCAGCTTAGCACTTGGGGAGCTGTTTTTT	CASSLALGELFF
TRBD1	TRBV7-6	TRBJ2-3	-	TGTGCCAGCAGCTTAGCGTGGACAGGGGGGACAGATACGCAGTATTTT	CASSLAWTGGTDTQYF
TRBD1	TRBV28	TRBJ1-1	-	TGTGCCAGCAGCTCGGGACAGCAGAACACTGAAGCTTTCTTT	CASSSGQQNTEAFF
-	TRBV14	TRBJ1-2	once	TGTGCCAGCAGCGTACAGGGATCGGGTTTTTATGGCTACACCTTC	CASSVQGSGFYGYTF
-	TRBV29-1	TRBJ2-2	once	TGCAGCGTTGCCGACAAATATACCGGGGAGCTGTTTTTT	CSVADKYTGELFF
-	TRBV30	TRBJ1-2	once	TGTGCCTGGACTGGGGGGACCTATGGCTACACCTTC	CAWTGGTYGYTF
-	TRBV30	TRBJ1-5	once	TGTGCCTGGAAATACAGGGAGGGGCGCAATCAGCCCCAGCATTTT	CAWKYREGRNQPQHF
TRBD1	TRBV19	TRBJ1-1	-	TGTGCCAGTAGTATAAACGGGAACAGGGGCAGGGGCACTGAAGCTTTCTTT	CASSINGNRGRGTEAFF
TRBD2	TRBV2	TRBJ2-4	once	TGTGCCAGCAGTGACTGGCGGGGGGGCGGAAACATTCAGTACTTC	CASSDWRGGGNIQYF
-	TRBV6-6	TRBJ1-3	-	TGTGCCAGCAGTCGGGACACCCCTTTCTCTGGAAACACCATATATTTT	CASSRDTPFSGNTIYF